A selection of T cell receptor beta chains follows, all from one sample in a study of cytomegalovirus exposure and HLA in healthy donors. Assay: immunoSEQ multiplex PCR; the TCRdb copy retains only in-frame clones and omits some. The table records tens of thousands of clones, 80% to 95% of them present only once. The sequencing sample was made of PBMCs. The receptors come from a woman under 30 in good health and CMV-seronegative. Each CDR3 is given with its conserved first and last residue. A D gene is named only where the DNA matches it firmly. Clone size is shown for a subset of rows, as once, few, many or a class of expanded clone.

d_gene,v_gene,abundance,len,j_gene,CDR3nt,CDR3aa
TRBD1,TRBV18,NA,14,TRBJ1-2,TGTGCCAGCTCACCCCCGGGACAGGGTATGCGCTACACCTTC,CASSPPGQGMRYTF
NA,TRBV2,NA,12,TRBJ1-2,TGTGCCAGCAGGCCCGACAGCTATGGCTACACCTTC,CASRPDSYGYTF
NA,TRBV19,NA,14,TRBJ2-5,TGTGCCAGCCTTCCCGGGACAAACAAAGAGACCCAGTACTTC,CASLPGTNKETQYF
TRBD2,TRBV19,NA,16,TRBJ2-5,TGTGCCAGTAGTGCCTGGACTAGCGGGAGGGTGAAGACCCAGTACTTC,CASSAWTSGRVKTQYF
TRBD2,TRBV30,once,14,TRBJ2-5,TGTGCCTGGAGTGTAACAGCGGGAGTAGAGACCCAGTACTTC,CAWSVTAGVETQYF
NA,TRBV18,NA,14,TRBJ2-7,TGTGCCAGCTCACCACGTGAGGGATCCGACGAGCAGTACTTC,CASSPREGSDEQYF
NA,TRBV5-1,NA,17,TRBJ2-2,TGCGCCAGCAGCTTGGCCTCTGGACTCAGGTCGACCGGGGAGCTGTTTTTT,CASSLASGLRSTGELFF
TRBD2,TRBV6-4,NA,14,TRBJ2-3,TGTGCCAGCAGTGAGCGGGGGGGCACAGATACGCAGTATTTT,CASSERGGTDTQYF
NA,TRBV7-8,NA,18,TRBJ2-1,TGTGCCAGCAGCTCGACCGACAGGGCCAAGAGGGAGGACAATGAGCAGTTCTTC,CASSSTDRAKREDNEQFF
NA,TRBV5-5,NA,14,TRBJ1-1,TGTGCCAGCAGCTTGGTTGAGCTGAACACTGAAGCTTTCTTT,CASSLVELNTEAFF
TRBD1,TRBV6-8,NA,17,TRBJ1-2,TGTGCCAGCAGTTCCCCCCGGGACAGGCCCCCAGTTCATGGCTACACCTTC,CASSSPRDRPPVHGYTF
NA,TRBV27,once,13,TRBJ2-7,TGTGCCAGCAGTTTATCGAGGCAGGGTGTGCAGTACTTC,CASSLSRQGVQYF
NA,TRBV2,NA,15,TRBJ1-1,TGTGCCAGCCGCAGAAGGACAGACTTATTGTCTGAAGCTTTCTTT,CASRRRTDLLSEAFF
TRBD2,TRBV5-4,once,15,TRBJ2-3,TGTGCCAGCAGCTTGGGGGTAGCGGGACCAGATACGCAGTATTTT,CASSLGVAGPDTQYF
NA,TRBV6-1,NA,15,TRBJ1-2,TGTGCCAGCGGGCGGACGATCAGGGTTGACTATGGCTACACCTTC,CASGRTIRVDYGYTF
TRBD2,TRBV15,NA,17,TRBJ2-1,TGTGCCACCAGCAGCGGCACGGGACTAGCGGTCAGCGATGAGCAGTTCTTC,CATSSGTGLAVSDEQFF